The clone carrying this T cell receptor beta chain was seen more than once but under ten times. Antigen: not known. There were TCR beta CDR3 regions amplified from RNA transcripts. A set of HTBI primers served as the primers for a first-round RT-PCR of the TCR CDR3. TCRdb re-analysed the multiplex PCR reads in MiXCR, keeping a single row per CDR3 protein. The table has more than 550,000 distinct CDR3 sequences, about 18% seen once; the top ten hold 15% to 18%. The data stem from a study of T cells in Graves' hyperthyroidism and ophthalmopathy. Study context: Before treatment of any kind, peripheral blood was taken at initial diagnosis.

Trimming at V came to 5 bases and at J to 3 bases, leaving 8 bases not matched to a gene. The CDR3 has 16 amino acids. The germline V gene has CDR1 LGHDT and CDR2 YNNKEL (reference sequence). Findings and limits, study-wide: Ophthalmopathy and stable hyperthyroidism were separated by a 13 V-J model.

The chain is built from TRBV3-1 and TRBJ2-5; 11 nucleotides align to TRBD2. The sequence was obtained from a man in his fifties or sixties with Graves' hyperthyroidism. The sample consisted of blood. The CDR3 DNA follows: TGTGCCAGCAGCGAAACTAGCGGGAGAACCAAAGAGACCCAGTACTTC. Translating it yields CASSETSGRTKETQYF.